These T cell receptor beta chains were read from a single sample in a study of blood T cell repertoires in COVID-19. TCRdb's copy holds only in-frame clones and misses some; the assay was immunoSEQ multiplex PCR. Altogether under 350,000 clones are present, around 85% being singletons, with the ten largest covering around 4.4%. Input material: PBMCs or T cells enriched from blood (not recorded which). The receptors originated from a woman aged 40 to 50 with acute COVID-19. CDR3s include the opening cysteine and the closing phenylalanine or tryptophan. The order of the fields is V gene, clone size, J gene, D gene, CDR3 protein, CDR3 DNA. A D gene is named only where the DNA matches it firmly. Clone size is shown for a subset of rows, as once, few, many or a class of expanded clone.

v_call: TRBV6-5; clone_size: .; j_call: TRBJ2-3; d_call: .; cdr3_aa: CASRPRDKGTDTQYF; cdr3_nt: TGTGCCAGCAGACCGAGGGACAAAGGGACAGATACGCAGTATTTT
v_call: TRBV14; clone_size: .; j_call: TRBJ2-4; d_call: TRBD2; cdr3_aa: CASSHRKPGLAGGGIQYF; cdr3_nt: TGTGCCAGCAGCCATAGAAAACCGGGACTAGCGGGGGGAGGCATTCAGTACTTC
v_call: TRBV9; clone_size: .; j_call: TRBJ2-5; d_call: TRBD2; cdr3_aa: CASSETSGVTETQYF; cdr3_nt: TGTGCCAGCAGCGAGACTAGCGGGGTTACGGAGACCCAGTACTTC
v_call: TRBV19; clone_size: .; j_call: TRBJ2-1; d_call: TRBD2; cdr3_aa: CASSGLAGGNEQFF; cdr3_nt: TGTGCCAGTAGCGGACTAGCGGGAGGTAATGAGCAGTTCTTC
v_call: TRBV28; clone_size: .; j_call: TRBJ2-2; d_call: .; cdr3_aa: CATTTNTGELFF; cdr3_nt: TGTGCCACGACTACCAACACCGGGGAGCTGTTTTTT
v_call: TRBV24-1; clone_size: .; j_call: TRBJ2-7; d_call: TRBD1; cdr3_aa: CATSDSHRTGIYEQYF; cdr3_nt: TGTGCCACCAGTGATTCGCATAGGACAGGTATCTACGAGCAGTACTTC
v_call: TRBV27; clone_size: .; j_call: TRBJ2-7; d_call: TRBD2; cdr3_aa: CASSLTYWASGREYEQYF; cdr3_nt: TGTGCCAGCAGTTTAACCTACTGGGCTAGCGGGAGGGAATACGAGCAGTACTTC
v_call: TRBV6-2/TRBV6-3; clone_size: .; j_call: TRBJ1-3; d_call: TRBD1; cdr3_aa: CASSPRGTALGNTIYF; cdr3_nt: TGTGCCAGCAGCCCTAGGGGGACAGCTCTGGGAAACACCATATATTTT
v_call: TRBV5-1; clone_size: .; j_call: TRBJ2-7; d_call: .; cdr3_aa: CASSPRDNAYEQYF; cdr3_nt: TGCGCCAGCAGCCCCCGGGACAATGCCTACGAGCAGTACTTC
v_call: TRBV2; clone_size: many; j_call: TRBJ1-5; d_call: TRBD1; cdr3_aa: CASRDRDGQPQHF; cdr3_nt: TGTGCCAGCAGGGACAGGGACGGTCAGCCCCAGCATTTT
v_call: TRBV4-2; clone_size: .; j_call: TRBJ1-1; d_call: .; cdr3_aa: CASSQADRNTEAFF; cdr3_nt: TGTGCCAGCAGCCAAGCGGACAGAAACACTGAAGCTTTCTTT
v_call: TRBV5-5; clone_size: .; j_call: TRBJ1-2; d_call: .; cdr3_aa: CASSPGMNYGYTF; cdr3_nt: TGTGCCAGCAGCCCAGGGATGAACTATGGCTACACCTTC
v_call: TRBV7-9; clone_size: .; j_call: TRBJ2-7; d_call: .; cdr3_aa: CASSLAGAAGEQYF; cdr3_nt: TGTGCCAGCAGCTTAGCGGGGGCGGCGGGCGAGCAGTACTTC
v_call: TRBV12-1; clone_size: .; j_call: TRBJ2-7; d_call: .; cdr3_aa: CASCPRRETWHEQYF; cdr3_nt: TGTGCCAGCTGCCCCCGGCGGGAGACTTGGCACGAGCAGTACTTC
v_call: TRBV5-8; clone_size: .; j_call: TRBJ2-7; d_call: TRBD1; cdr3_aa: CASSLGHPGQVSYEQYF; cdr3_nt: TGTGCCAGCAGCTTGGGACACCCGGGACAGGTCTCCTACGAGCAGTACTTC
v_call: TRBV4-3; clone_size: .; j_call: TRBJ1-2; d_call: TRBD1; cdr3_aa: CASSQDLDRGGQNYGYTF; cdr3_nt: TGCGCCAGCAGCCAAGATCTGGACAGGGGAGGACAAAACTATGGCTACACCTTC
v_call: TRBV4-1; clone_size: .; j_call: TRBJ2-3; d_call: .; cdr3_aa: CASSLDRGNTDTQYF; cdr3_nt: TGCGCCAGCAGTCTAGACCGGGGTAACACAGATACGCAGTATTTT
v_call: TRBV7-2; clone_size: few; j_call: TRBJ1-5; d_call: TRBD1; cdr3_aa: CASSSRTGNQPQHF; cdr3_nt: TGTGCCAGCAGCTCTCGGACAGGGAATCAGCCCCAGCATTTT
v_call: TRBV5-1; clone_size: .; j_call: TRBJ1-4; d_call: .; cdr3_aa: CASSTDGLNEKLFF; cdr3_nt: TGCGCCAGCAGCACCGACGGACTAAATGAAAAACTGTTTTTT
v_call: TRBV6-6; clone_size: .; j_call: TRBJ2-7; d_call: TRBD2; cdr3_aa: CASSSLDWGGVYEQYF; cdr3_nt: TGTGCCAGCAGTTCGTTGGACTGGGGAGGGGTATACGAGCAGTACTTC
v_call: TRBV15; clone_size: .; j_call: TRBJ2-1; d_call: TRBD2; cdr3_aa: CATSPRTSGRAVNNEQFF; cdr3_nt: TGTGCCACCAGCCCACGGACTAGCGGGAGGGCCGTGAACAATGAGCAGTTCTTC
v_call: TRBV12-3/TRBV12-4; clone_size: .; j_call: TRBJ2-6; d_call: .; cdr3_aa: CASTPGLNVLTF; cdr3_nt: TGTGCCAGCACTCCAGGACTAAACGTCCTGACTTTC